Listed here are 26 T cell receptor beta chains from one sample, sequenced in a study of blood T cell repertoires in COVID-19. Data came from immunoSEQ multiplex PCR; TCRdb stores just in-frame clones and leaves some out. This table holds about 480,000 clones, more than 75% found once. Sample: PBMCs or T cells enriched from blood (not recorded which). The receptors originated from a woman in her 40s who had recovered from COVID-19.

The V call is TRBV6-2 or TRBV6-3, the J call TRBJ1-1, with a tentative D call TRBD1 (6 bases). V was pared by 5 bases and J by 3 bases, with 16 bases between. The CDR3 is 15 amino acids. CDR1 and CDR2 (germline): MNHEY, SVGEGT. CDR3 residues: CASSPAGVGHTEAFF. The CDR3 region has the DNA TGTGCCAGCAGTCCAGCAGGGGTCGGTCACACTGAAGCTTTCTTT.

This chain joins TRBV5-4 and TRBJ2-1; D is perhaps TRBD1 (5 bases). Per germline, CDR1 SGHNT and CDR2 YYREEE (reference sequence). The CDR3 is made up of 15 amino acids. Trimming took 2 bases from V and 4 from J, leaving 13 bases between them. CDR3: CASSLLRGTYNEQFF. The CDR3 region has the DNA TGTGCCAGCAGCTTATTAAGGGGAACTTACAATGAGCAGTTCTTC.

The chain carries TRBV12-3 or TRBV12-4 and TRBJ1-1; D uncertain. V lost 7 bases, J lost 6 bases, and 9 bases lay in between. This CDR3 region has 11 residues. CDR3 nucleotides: TGTGCCAGCACCTTCGGGTCTGAAGCTTTCTTT. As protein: CASTFGSEAFF.

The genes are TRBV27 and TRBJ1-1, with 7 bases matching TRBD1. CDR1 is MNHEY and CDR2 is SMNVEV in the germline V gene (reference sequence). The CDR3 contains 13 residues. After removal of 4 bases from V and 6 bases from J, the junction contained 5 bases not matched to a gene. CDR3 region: CASSSTGSPEAFF. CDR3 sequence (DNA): TGTGCCAGCAGTTCGACAGGGTCTCCTGAAGCTTTCTTT.

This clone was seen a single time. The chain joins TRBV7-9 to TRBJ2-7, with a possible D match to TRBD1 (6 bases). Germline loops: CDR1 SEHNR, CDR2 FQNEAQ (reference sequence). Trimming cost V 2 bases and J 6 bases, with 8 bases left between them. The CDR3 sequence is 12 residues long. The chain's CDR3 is CASSLQGFEQYF. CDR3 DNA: TGTGCCAGCAGCTTACAGGGGTTCGAGCAGTACTTC.

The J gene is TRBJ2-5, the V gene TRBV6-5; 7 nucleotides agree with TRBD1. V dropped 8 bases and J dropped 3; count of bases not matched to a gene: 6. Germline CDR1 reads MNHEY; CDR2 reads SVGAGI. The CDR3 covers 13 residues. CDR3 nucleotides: TGTGCCAGCGGTTGGGGACAGAAAGAGACCCAGTACTTC. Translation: CASGWGQKETQYF.

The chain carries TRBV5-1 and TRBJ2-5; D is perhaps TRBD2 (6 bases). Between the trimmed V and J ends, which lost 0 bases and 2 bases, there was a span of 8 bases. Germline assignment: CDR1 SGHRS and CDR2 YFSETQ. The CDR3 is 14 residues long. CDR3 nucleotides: TGCGCCAGCAGCTTGGGGCGGGATCAAGAGACCCAGTACTTC. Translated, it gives CASSLGRDQETQYF.

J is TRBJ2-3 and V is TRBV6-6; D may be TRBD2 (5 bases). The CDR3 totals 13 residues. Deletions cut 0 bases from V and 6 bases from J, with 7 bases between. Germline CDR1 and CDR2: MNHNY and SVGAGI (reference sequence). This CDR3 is CASSYSQRDTQYF. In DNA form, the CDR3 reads TGTGCCAGCAGTTACTCCCAGCGGGATACGCAGTATTTT.

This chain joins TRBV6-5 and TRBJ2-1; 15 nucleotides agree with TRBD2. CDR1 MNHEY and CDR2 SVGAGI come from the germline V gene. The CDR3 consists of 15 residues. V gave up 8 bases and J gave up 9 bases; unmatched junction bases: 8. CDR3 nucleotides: TGTGCCAGCCCTGGCCCGGGACTAGCGGGAGGTGAGCAGTTCTTC. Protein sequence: CASPGPGLAGGEQFF.

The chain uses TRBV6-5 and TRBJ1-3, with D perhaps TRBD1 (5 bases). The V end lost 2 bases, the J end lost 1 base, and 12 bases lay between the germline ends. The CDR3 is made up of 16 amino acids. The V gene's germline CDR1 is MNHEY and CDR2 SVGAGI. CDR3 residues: CASSYDSLGSGNTIYF. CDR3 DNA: TGTGCCAGCAGTTACGACAGTTTGGGGTCTGGAAACACCATATATTTT.

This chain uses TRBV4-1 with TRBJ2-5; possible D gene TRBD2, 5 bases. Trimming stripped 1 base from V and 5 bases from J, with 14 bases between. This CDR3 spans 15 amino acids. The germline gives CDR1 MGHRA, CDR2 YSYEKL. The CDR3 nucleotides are TGCGCCAGCAGCCAAGGAGGACTCGTGGGGGAGACCCAGTACTTC. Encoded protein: CASSQGGLVGETQYF.

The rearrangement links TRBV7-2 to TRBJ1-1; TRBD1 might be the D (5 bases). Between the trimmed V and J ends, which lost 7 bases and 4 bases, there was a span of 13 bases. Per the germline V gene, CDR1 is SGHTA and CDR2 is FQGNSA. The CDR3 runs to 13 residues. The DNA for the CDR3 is TGTGCCAGCACCAACCCCGGGGGCACTGAAGCTTTCTTT. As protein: CASTNPGGTEAFF.

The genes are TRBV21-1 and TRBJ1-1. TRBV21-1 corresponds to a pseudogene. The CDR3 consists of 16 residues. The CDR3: CASSKGPRRGNTEAFF. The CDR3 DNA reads TGTGCCAGCAGCAAAGGGCCCCGGCGAGGCAACACTGAAGCTTTCTTT.

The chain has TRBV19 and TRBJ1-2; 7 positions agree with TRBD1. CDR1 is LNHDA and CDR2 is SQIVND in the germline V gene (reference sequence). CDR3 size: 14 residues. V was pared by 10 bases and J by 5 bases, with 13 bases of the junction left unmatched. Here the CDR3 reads CATKQGKAWYGYTF. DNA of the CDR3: TGTGCCACAAAACAGGGGAAAGCTTGGTATGGCTACACCTTC.

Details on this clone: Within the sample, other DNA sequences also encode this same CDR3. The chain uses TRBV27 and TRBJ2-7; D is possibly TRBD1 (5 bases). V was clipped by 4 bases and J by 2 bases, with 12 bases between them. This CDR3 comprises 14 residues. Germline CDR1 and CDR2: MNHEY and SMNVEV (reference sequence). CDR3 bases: TGTGCCAGCAGTTCGGCAGGGCTCCCCTACGAGCAGTACTTC. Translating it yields CASSSAGLPYEQYF.

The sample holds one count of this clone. As DNA, the CDR3 is TGTGCCAGCAGGGTCACAGGGGATCAGCCCCAGCATTTT. Its translation is CASRVTGDQPQHF. The chain joins TRBV6-5 to TRBJ1-5, with 7 bases matching TRBD1. V shed 6 bases, J shed 5 bases, and the junction held 4 bases outside the gene matches. The CDR3 contains 13 residues. The germline V gene has CDR1 MNHEY and CDR2 SVGAGI.

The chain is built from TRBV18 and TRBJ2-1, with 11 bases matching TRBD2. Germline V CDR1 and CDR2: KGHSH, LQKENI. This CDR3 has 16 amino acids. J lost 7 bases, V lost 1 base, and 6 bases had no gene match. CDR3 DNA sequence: TGTGCCAGCTCACCACAGCTAGCGGGAGGTAGTAATGAGCAGTTCTTC. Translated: CASSPQLAGGSNEQFF.

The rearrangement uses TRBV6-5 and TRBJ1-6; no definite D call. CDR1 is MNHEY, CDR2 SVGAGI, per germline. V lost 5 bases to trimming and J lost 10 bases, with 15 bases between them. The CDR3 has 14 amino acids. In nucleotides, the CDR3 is TGTGCCAGCAGTCCCTCAGCGGGGTGGTCACCCCTCCACTTT. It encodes CASSPSAGWSPLHF.

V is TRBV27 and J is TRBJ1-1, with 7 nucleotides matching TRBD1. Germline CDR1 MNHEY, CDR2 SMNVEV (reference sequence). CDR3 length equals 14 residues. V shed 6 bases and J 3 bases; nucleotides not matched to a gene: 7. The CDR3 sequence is CASRQQGLYTEAFF. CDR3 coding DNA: TGTGCCAGCAGACAACAGGGGCTTTACACTGAAGCTTTCTTT.

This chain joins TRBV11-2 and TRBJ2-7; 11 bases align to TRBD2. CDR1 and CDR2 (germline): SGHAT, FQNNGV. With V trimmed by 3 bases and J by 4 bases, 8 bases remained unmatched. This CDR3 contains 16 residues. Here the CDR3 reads CASSFEPGLAVYEQYF. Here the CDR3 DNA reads TGTGCCAGCAGCTTCGAACCGGGACTAGCGGTTTACGAGCAGTACTTC.

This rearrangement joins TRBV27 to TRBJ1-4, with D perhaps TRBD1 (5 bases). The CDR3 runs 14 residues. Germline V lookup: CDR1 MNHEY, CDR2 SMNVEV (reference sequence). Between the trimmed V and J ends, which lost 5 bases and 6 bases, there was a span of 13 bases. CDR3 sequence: CASSLQGPDEKLFF. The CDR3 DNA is TGTGCCAGCAGTCTTCAGGGTCCCGATGAAAAACTGTTTTTT.

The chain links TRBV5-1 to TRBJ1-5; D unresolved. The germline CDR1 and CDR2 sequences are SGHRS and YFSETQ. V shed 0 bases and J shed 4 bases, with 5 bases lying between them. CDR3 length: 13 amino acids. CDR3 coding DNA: TGCGCCAGCAGCTTGGGTCGGAATCAGCCCCAGCATTTT. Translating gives CASSLGRNQPQHF.

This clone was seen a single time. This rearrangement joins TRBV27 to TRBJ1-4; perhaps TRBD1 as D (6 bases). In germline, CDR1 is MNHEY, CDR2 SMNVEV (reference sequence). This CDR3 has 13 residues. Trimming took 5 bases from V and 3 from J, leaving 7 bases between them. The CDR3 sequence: CASSRTANEKLFF. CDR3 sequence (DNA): TGTGCCAGCAGTCGGACAGCTAATGAAAAACTGTTTTTT.

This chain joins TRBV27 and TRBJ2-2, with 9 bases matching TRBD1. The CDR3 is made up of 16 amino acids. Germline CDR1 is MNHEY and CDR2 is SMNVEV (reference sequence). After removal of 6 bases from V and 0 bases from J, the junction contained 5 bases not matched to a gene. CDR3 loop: CASSIRTGANTGELFF. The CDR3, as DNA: TGTGCCAGCAGCATAAGGACAGGGGCGAACACCGGGGAGCTGTTTTTT.

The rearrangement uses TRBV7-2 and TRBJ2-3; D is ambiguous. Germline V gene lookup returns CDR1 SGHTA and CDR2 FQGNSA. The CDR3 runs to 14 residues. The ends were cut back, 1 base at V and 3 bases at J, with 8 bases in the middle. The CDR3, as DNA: TGTGCCAGCAGCTTAGGTGATAGAACAGATACGCAGTATTTT. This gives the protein CASSLGDRTDTQYF.

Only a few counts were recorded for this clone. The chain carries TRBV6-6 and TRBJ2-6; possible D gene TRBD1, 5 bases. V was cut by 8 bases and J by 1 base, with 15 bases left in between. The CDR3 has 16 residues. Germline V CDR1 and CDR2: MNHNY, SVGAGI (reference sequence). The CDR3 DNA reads TGTGCCAGCCGATATGATACAGGTTCTGGGGCCAACGTCCTGACTTTC. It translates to CASRYDTGSGANVLTF.